The 28 T cell receptor beta chains listed next were all sequenced from one sample in a study of vaccination effects on CD4 cells after COVID-19. Libraries were prepared by immunoSEQ multiplex PCR; TCRdb keeps only in-frame clonotypes and omits some of them. The repertoire holds about 25,000 clones, with under 85% as singletons. No cognate antigen is known for these TCRs. With the ViraFEST assay, the study expanded antigen-specific CD4+ T cells using viral peptide pools, then sequenced them. CD4+ T cells were isolated after roughly nine days of culture. Subjects were given two BNT162b2 or mRNA-1273 vaccine doses. The source material was CD4+ T cells from PBMCs cultured with HCoV-NL63 spike peptides, sampled after COVID-19 vaccination. The receptor set was obtained from a human donor who received a COVID-19 vaccine.

The chain recombines TRBV4-3 with TRBJ1-1; no clear D. CDR3 length: 13 residues. V shed 2 bases and J shed 7 bases, with 11 bases lying between them. The germline CDR1 and CDR2 sequences are LGHNA and YSLEER. As DNA, the CDR3 is TGCGCCAGCAGCCAACGCGACGACCTTGAAGCTTTCTTT. Translating it yields CASSQRDDLEAFF.

The V call is TRBV6-4, the J call TRBJ2-3, with 9 bases matching TRBD2. The CDR3 loop spans 14 amino acids. CDR1 is MRHNA and CDR2 is SNTAGT in the germline V gene. Unmatched junction bases numbered 0, after V lost 5 bases and J lost 0 bases. The CDR3 DNA is TGTGCCAGCAGTACTAGCGGGAGCACAGATACGCAGTATTTT. It codes for CASSTSGSTDTQYF.

The gene calls are TRBV15 and TRBJ1-1; D might be TRBD1 (5 bases). V gave up 5 bases and J gave up 5 bases, with 9 bases separating them. The V gene's germline CDR1 is LNHNV and CDR2 YYDKDF (reference sequence). This CDR3 contains 12 residues. CDR3 amino acids: CATSAGRTEAFF. CDR3 in DNA: TGTGCCACCAGCGCAGGGCGGACTGAAGCTTTCTTT.

The chain carries TRBV5-1 and TRBJ2-3; no clear D gene. The CDR3 spans 14 residues. Trimming took 4 bases from V and 4 from J, leaving 13 bases between them. The germline gives CDR1 SGHRS, CDR2 YFSETQ. In DNA, the CDR3 is TGCGCCAGCAGCGGTGTCTTATCCTCAGATACGCAGTATTTT. Residues: CASSGVLSSDTQYF.

The chain has TRBV5-4 and TRBJ1-2; tentative D call: TRBD1 (6 bases). The CDR3 is 15 amino acids. The V and J ends lost 2 bases and 5 bases respectively, with 16 bases between them. Germline loops: CDR1 SGHNT, CDR2 YYREEE (reference sequence). CDR3 amino acids: CASSFLKGESYGYTF. The CDR3 DNA sequence: TGTGCCAGCAGCTTTCTAAAGGGGGAGTCTTATGGCTACACCTTC. The full variable domain, rest sourced from reference TRBV5-4 and TRBJ1-2, is ETGVTQSPTHLIKTRGQQVTLRCSSQSGHNTVSWYQQALGQGPQFIFQYYREEENGRGNFPPRFSGLQFPNYSSELNVNALELDDSALYLCASSFLKGESYGYTFGSGTRLTVV.

This rearrangement joins TRBV4-1 to TRBJ2-3; D is possibly TRBD1 or TRBD2 (7 bases each). The CDR3 loop spans 17 amino acids. V was cut by 4 bases and J by 2 bases, with 19 bases left in between. Per the germline V gene, CDR1 is MGHRA and CDR2 is YSYEKL. Here the CDR3 DNA reads TGCGCCAGCAGCCGATTCTCAGGGGGGGCGGCCACAGATACGCAGTATTTT. This translates into CASSRFSGGAATDTQYF.

This sequence joins TRBV7-9 and TRBJ2-5; D might be TRBD1 (5 bases). The CDR3 has 13 residues. V lost 6 bases and J 2 bases, leaving 10 bases between the germline ends. CDR1 and CDR2 (germline): SEHNR, FQNEAQ (reference sequence). The CDR3 loop is CASSRTPQETQYF. The DNA for the CDR3 is TGTGCCAGCAGTAGGACACCACAAGAGACCCAGTACTTC.

This chain uses TRBV27 with TRBJ2-3; 8 nucleotides line up with TRBD2. The germline CDR1 and CDR2 sequences are MNHEY and SMNVEV (reference sequence). V lost 1 base to trimming and J lost 5 bases; unmatched junction nucleotides: 8. The CDR3 spans 16 residues. CDR3 nucleotides: TGTGCCAGCAGTTTATTGTCGGGGGGGCTGGTAGATACGCAGTATTTT. As protein: CASSLLSGGLVDTQYF.

The chain links TRBV6-5 to TRBJ2-1; 7 bases align to TRBD1. The CDR3 covers 16 residues. Losses at the gene ends were 0 bases for V and 1 base for J; bases not matched to a gene: 3. Germline-derived CDR1 and CDR2 are MNHEY and SVGAGI. Here the CDR3 reads CASSYSGQESYNEQFF. The CDR3 nucleotides read TGTGCCAGCAGTTACTCCGGACAGGAGTCCTACAATGAGCAGTTCTTC.

The J gene is TRBJ1-5, the V gene TRBV20-1; 10 bases are a match to TRBD1. V lost 3 bases to trimming and J lost 2 bases; unmatched junction nucleotides: 10. CDR1 DFQATT and CDR2 SNEGSKA come from the germline V gene (reference sequence). The CDR3 loop spans 17 amino acids. CDR3 amino acids: CSASSPPGTGGNQPQHF. The CDR3 DNA follows: TGCAGTGCTAGTAGTCCCCCAGGGACAGGGGGCAATCAGCCCCAGCATTTT.

The V and J genes are TRBV6-5 and TRBJ2-1, with TRBD2 identical over 7 bases. V gave up 6 bases and J gave up 7 bases; unmatched junction bases: 12. This CDR3 spans 15 amino acids. The V gene's germline CDR1 is MNHEY and CDR2 SVGAGI. Here the CDR3 DNA reads TGTGCCAGCAGCTCCGAGCTAGCGGTTGGGAATGAGCAGTTCTTC. This sequence encodes CASSSELAVGNEQFF.

The chain links TRBV4-3 to TRBJ1-2; possibly TRBD1 for D (6 bases). The V and J ends lost 0 bases and 0 bases respectively, with 11 bases between them. Germline CDR1 reads LGHNA; CDR2 reads YSLEER. This CDR3 spans 16 amino acids. CDR3 in amino acids: CASSQEVDRTNYGYTF. In DNA, the CDR3 is TGCGCCAGCAGCCAAGAAGTTGACAGGACTAACTATGGCTACACCTTC.

The V and J genes are TRBV19 and TRBJ2-5, with 10 bases matching TRBD1. The V gene end was trimmed by 4 bases and the J gene end by 6 bases; junction bases not matched to a gene: 8. Germline V CDR1 and CDR2: LNHDA, SQIVND (reference sequence). CDR3 length equals 15 residues. CDR3 coding DNA: TGTGCCAGTAGTACCTTCCGGGACAGGGGAAAGACCCAGTACTTC. Protein sequence: CASSTFRDRGKTQYF.

The chain links TRBV29-1 to TRBJ2-5; 14 bases line up with TRBD2. Per germline, CDR1 SQVTM and CDR2 ANQGSEA. J lost 4 bases, V lost 3 bases, and 4 bases had no gene match. The CDR3 covers 15 residues. Here the CDR3 reads CSVEGLAGDLETQYF. CDR3 DNA: TGCAGCGTTGAGGGACTAGCGGGAGACTTAGAGACCCAGTACTTC.

The chain couples TRBV9 to TRBJ2-1; tentatively, D is TRBD2 (6 bases). Trimming took 3 bases from V and 2 from J, leaving 12 bases between them. This CDR3 contains 15 residues. Germline V lookup: CDR1 SGDLS, CDR2 YYNGEE. Here the CDR3 reads CASSARDWTYNEQFF. The CDR3 nucleotides read TGTGCCAGCAGCGCCCGGGACTGGACCTACAATGAGCAGTTCTTC.

This sequence joins TRBV11-2 and TRBJ2-3; maybe TRBD2 (6 bases). CDR3 length: 16 amino acids. V lost 4 bases, J lost 2 bases, and 16 bases lay in between. Germline assignment: CDR1 SGHAT and CDR2 FQNNGV. The CDR3 reads CASSSLAGSFTDTQYF. The CDR3, as DNA: TGTGCCAGCAGCTCTCTGGCGGGATCTTTCACAGATACGCAGTATTTT. The full variable domain, rest sourced from reference TRBV11-2 and TRBJ2-3, is EAGVAQSPRYKIIEKRQSVAFWCNPISGHATLYWYQQILGQGPKLLIQFQNNGVVDDSQLPKDRFSAERLKGVDSTLKIQPAKLEDSAVYLCASSSLAGSFTDTQYFGPGTRLTVL.

This chain uses TRBV20-1 with TRBJ2-2; D possibly corresponds to TRBD1 (5 bases). Trimming stripped 3 bases from V and 0 bases from J, with 8 bases between. This CDR3 contains 14 residues. CDR1 is DFQATT, CDR2 SNEGSKA, per germline (reference sequence). DNA of the CDR3: TGCAGTGCTAGTGAAGGGGCGAACACCGGGGAGCTGTTTTTT. Translating it yields CSASEGANTGELFF.

This rearrangement joins TRBV6-1 to TRBJ1-6; D is unclear. The CDR3 sequence is 14 residues long. CDR1 and CDR2 (germline): MNHNS, SASEGT. V shed 0 bases and J shed 10 bases, with 10 bases lying between them. The CDR3 loop is CASSEAEGRSPLHF. The CDR3 DNA sequence: TGTGCCAGCAGTGAAGCGGAAGGGCGATCACCCCTCCACTTT.

V gene TRBV6-2 or TRBV6-3 combines with J gene TRBJ1-1; 7 bases are shared with TRBD1. Per the germline V gene, CDR1 is MNHEY and CDR2 is SVGEGT. The ends lost 5 bases at V and 4 bases at J; junction bases unmatched: 10. The CDR3 length is 15 residues. Written as DNA, the CDR3 is TGTGCCAGCAGTAGCCACAGGGGCCCCGCCACTGAAGCTTTCTTT. The encoded protein is CASSSHRGPATEAFF.

A few counts support this clone. The chain is built from TRBV4-3 and TRBJ1-1, with D maybe TRBD1 (5 bases). Trimming removed 4 bases from V and 1 base from J, with 10 bases in between. CDR1 and CDR2 from the germline V gene are LGHNA and YSLEER. The CDR3 extends over 14 amino acids. In nucleotides, the CDR3 is TGCGCCAGCAGCCCGGGACCAGAGAACACTGAAGCTTTCTTT. The encoded protein is CASSPGPENTEAFF.

The chain recombines TRBV9 with TRBJ1-3; unclear D gene. This CDR3 region has 18 residues. In germline, CDR1 is SGDLS, CDR2 YYNGEE. The V and J ends lost 0 bases and 2 bases respectively, with 18 bases between them. In DNA form, the CDR3 reads TGTGCCAGCAGCGTAGCTCCCTCACGAGGCCCGCCTGGAAACACCATATATTTT. Translated: CASSVAPSRGPPGNTIYF.

This rearrangement joins TRBV5-1 to TRBJ1-1; no clear D. The V gene's germline CDR1 is SGHRS and CDR2 YFSETQ. The CDR3 loop spans 12 amino acids. Trimming removed 4 bases from V and 8 bases from J, with 12 bases in between. The CDR3 is CASSPETGEAFF. The CDR3 bases are TGCGCCAGCAGCCCTGAGACGGGAGAAGCTTTCTTT.

This chain uses TRBV25-1 with TRBJ2-1; no firm D call. This CDR3 comprises 11 residues. V was pared by 6 bases and J by 5 bases, with 5 bases between. Germline loops: CDR1 MGHDK, CDR2 SYGVNS. CDR3 amino acids: CASRGNNEQFF. Here the CDR3 DNA reads TGTGCCAGCAGGGGGAACAATGAGCAGTTCTTC.

This clone has more than one count but fewer than ten. V usage is TRBV5-4 and J usage is TRBJ1-2; D ambiguous. The germline V gene has CDR1 SGHNT and CDR2 YYREEE (reference sequence). V was trimmed by 2 bases and J by 4 bases, leaving 9 bases between them. This CDR3 is built from 13 residues. For the CDR3, the DNA is TGTGCCAGCAGCTTTTCAGTTTTCTATGGCTACACCTTC. Protein sequence: CASSFSVFYGYTF.

V is TRBV28 and J is TRBJ1-2, with unresolved D. The CDR3 extends over 14 amino acids. CDR1 is MDHEN and CDR2 is SYDVKM in the germline V gene. The germline V and J ends were trimmed by 5 bases and 8 bases, with 18 bases remaining between them. CDR3 sequence reads: CASSPPEAGFGYTF. The CDR3, as DNA: TGTGCCAGCAGTCCCCCTGAGGCAGGATTCGGCTACACCTTC.

This sequence joins TRBV6-5 and TRBJ2-7; no reliable D call. CDR3 length: 13 amino acids. The germline gives CDR1 MNHEY, CDR2 SVGAGI. V dropped 6 bases and J dropped 6 bases, with 15 bases sitting between them. The DNA for the CDR3 is TGTGCCAGCAGCTGGGAATCAATGGGCGAGCAGTACTTC. Protein: CASSWESMGEQYF.

This chain uses TRBV6-2 or TRBV6-3 with TRBJ1-2; no firm D call. Germline-derived CDR1 and CDR2 are MNHEY and SVGEGT. Trimming removed 0 bases at V and 8 bases at J, with 16 bases between. The CDR3 is 15 amino acids. The chain's CDR3 is CASSYSPGPIGGYTF. The DNA of the CDR3 is TGTGCCAGCAGTTACTCGCCAGGCCCGATTGGGGGCTACACCTTC.

V usage is TRBV12-3 or TRBV12-4 and J usage is TRBJ2-5, with D unclear. Between the trimmed V and J ends, which lost 2 bases and 0 bases, there was a span of 4 bases. CDR3 length equals 13 residues. The chain's CDR3 is CASSLRYQETQYF. In nucleotides, the CDR3 is TGTGCCAGCAGTTTAAGATACCAAGAGACCCAGTACTTC.